The subject of this entry is one T cell receptor beta chain. Its antigen is undetermined. Using immunoSEQ multiplex PCR, the repertoire was profiled, and TCRdb retains in-frame clones only, with some absent. The sample carries over 150,000 clones, 88% recorded once. This sample stems from a study of T cell responses to AZD1222 COVID-19 vaccine. General study points: Nearly half of spike-specific TCRs reportedly target variant regions that are unmutated in the B.1.351 and B.1.1.7 variants. Across the whole spike, CD4 TCRs peaked at regions 160-218 and 743-854. Two AZD1222 doses significantly raised spike-specific TCR breadth and depth over controls. Females made up more of the donors, who were largely white British, and clonal diversity may have come out too low.

The sequenced sample was peripheral blood, obtained 28 days after the second AZD1222 dose. The receptor was derived from an adult who received the AZD1222 COVID-19 vaccine.

CDR3 DNA: TGCGCCAGCAGCTTGTTAGGGGGGAACACCGGGGAGCTGTTTTTT. As protein: CASSLLGGNTGELFF. The J gene is TRBJ2-2, the V gene TRBV5-1; D is possibly TRBD1 (6 bases). The CDR3 is 15 residues long. Germline CDR1 reads SGHRS; CDR2 reads YFSETQ. The germline V and J ends were trimmed by 1 base and 1 base, with 8 bases remaining between them.